Listed below are T cell receptor beta chains from one sample, sequenced in a study of sequential checkpoint blockade in melanoma. Sequenced by immunoSEQ multiplex PCR; TCRdb stores in-frame clones only, minus some. The sample has fewer than 10,000 clones; roughly nine tenths are singletons. The sample consisted of CD8+ T cells sorted from blood (inferred from file names), taken from a patient given nivolumab and ipilimumab in sequence. These receptors all stem from a human donor with melanoma. The CDR3 runs from the conserved cysteine through the conserved F or W. A D gene is named only where the DNA matches it firmly. Size is omitted from some rows. Given values are once, few, many or a class for expanded clones.

v_call	j_call	d_call	clone_size	cdr3_nt	cdr3_aa
TRBV27	TRBJ1-5	TRBD1	NA	TGTGCCAGCAGGCTGACAGGGGAGTATCAGCCCCAGCATTTT	CASRLTGEYQPQHF
TRBV4-2	TRBJ2-1	NA	once	TGTGCCAGCAGCCAAGATAGCTACGAGCAGTTCTTC	CASSQDSYEQFF
TRBV9	TRBJ1-2	NA	NA	TGTGCCAGCAGCGGAAGGGGCGGGGGAGGCTATGGCTACACCTTC	CASSGRGGGGYGYTF
TRBV19	TRBJ2-7	TRBD2	NA	TGTGCCAGTAGTATGGCGGGAGCCACCTACGAGCAGTACTTC	CASSMAGATYEQYF
TRBV19	TRBJ2-7	TRBD1	NA	TGTGCCAGTAGTATGGGACAGGGAATCCTCTACGAGCAGTACTTC	CASSMGQGILYEQYF
TRBV29-1	TRBJ2-7	NA	NA	TGCAGCGTTGAAGTGGGGCAGGCTCACGAGCAGTACTTC	CSVEVGQAHEQYF
TRBV4-1	TRBJ1-3	NA	once	TGCGCCAGCAGCCAGAGCTTAGTCTCTGGAAACACCATATATTTT	CASSQSLVSGNTIYF
TRBV6-4	TRBJ1-1	NA	NA	TGTGCCAGCAGTGAGTGGGGGGGCCGCACTGAAGCTTTCTTT	CASSEWGGRTEAFF
TRBV28	TRBJ1-2	NA	NA	TGTGCCGGTTTGGACTGGTATGGCTACACCTTC	CAGLDWYGYTF
TRBV28	TRBJ1-3	TRBD1	NA	TGTGCCAGCAGTTTAGGGACAGGATTCTCTGGAAACACCATATATTTT	CASSLGTGFSGNTIYF
TRBV11-2	TRBJ1-5	NA	once	TGTGCCAGCAGCTTAGGGCCAGGGGAGTATGGCAATCAGCCCCAGCATTTT	CASSLGPGEYGNQPQHF
TRBV4-2	TRBJ2-7	TRBD1	NA	TGTGCCAACAGCCAAGATTTTATCGGGACAGGGGGGTACGAGCAGTACTTC	CANSQDFIGTGGYEQYF
TRBV2	TRBJ2-1	TRBD2	NA	TGTGCCAGCAGTCAACAGCTCCCGGAGGCTAGCGGGAGGGAGGGCTACAATGAGCAGTTCTTC	CASSQQLPEASGREGYNEQFF
TRBV28	TRBJ1-3	NA	NA	TGTGCCAGCAGTTCCCTAACCCCGGGACAAACTGGAAACACCATATATTTT	CASSSLTPGQTGNTIYF
TRBV2	TRBJ1-1	NA	NA	TGTGCCAGCAGTGAGTCAGGGATGAACACTGAAGCTTTCTTT	CASSESGMNTEAFF
TRBV6-5	TRBJ2-1	NA	NA	TGTGCCACCAACTCAGGAGGGGATGAGCAGTTCTTC	CATNSGGDEQFF
TRBV27	TRBJ2-7	NA	NA	TGTGCCAGCAGTTTGGGCAGGTCCTACGAGCAGTACTTC	CASSLGRSYEQYF
TRBV30	TRBJ1-2	TRBD1	NA	TGTGCCCAAATCGACAGGGAACCACCCAACTATGGCTACACCTTC	CAQIDREPPNYGYTF
TRBV5-1	TRBJ1-1	TRBD1	NA	TGCGCCAGCAGCCTGACAGGGGCTGCTTTCTTT	CASSLTGAAFF
TRBV5-5	TRBJ1-1	NA	NA	TGTGCCAGCAGCCCGCCGACAGTTTTTGCTGAAGCTTTCTTT	CASSPPTVFAEAFF
TRBV27	TRBJ1-2	NA	once	TGTGCCAGCAGTGAATTAACCGGGTATGGCTACACCTTC	CASSELTGYGYTF
TRBV5-6	TRBJ1-1	TRBD1	NA	TGTGCCAGCAGCTTACCCGGGACAGTGAACACTGAAGCTTTCTTT	CASSLPGTVNTEAFF